One sample yielded the 24 T cell receptor beta chains listed below, sequenced in a study of molecular identifiers for immune sequencing clone quantification. TCRdb reprocessed the PCR reads with MiXCR, giving one entry per CDR3 protein. The sample has more than 450,000 distinct CDR3 sequences, 20% to 25% seen once. Specimen: naive CD8+ T cells from blood, with Jurkat cell RNA spiked in. Subset of the sample: FACS-sorted CD8+CD4-CCR7+CD45RA+ naive T cells. Every receptor here comes from a human donor in good health. Some libraries in this study had Jurkat cell RNA spiked in.

There are many counts of this clonotype. The J gene is TRBJ2-5, the V gene TRBV6-5; D is unresolved. This CDR3 has 13 amino acids. Trimming stripped 3 bases from V and 2 bases from J, with 7 bases between. Germline V gene data show CDR1 as MNHEY and CDR2 as SVGAGI. In DNA form, the CDR3 reads TGTGCCAGCAGTTATTCCCGACAAGAGACCCAGTACTTC. Protein product: CASSYSRQETQYF.

A word on this clonotype: A read error is possible here, since a much larger clone lies one base away. V is TRBV5-6 and J is TRBJ2-3; D gene ambiguous. Trimming took off 4 bases at V and 9 bases at J, with 9 bases between the two ends. Germline values: CDR1 SGHDT, CDR2 YYEEEE. This CDR3 contains 11 residues. CDR3 region: CASSLEQTQYF. The CDR3 DNA sequence: TGTGCCAGCAGCCTGGAACAGACGCAGTATTTT.

The chain combines TRBV4-1 with TRBJ1-2, with D maybe TRBD1 (5 bases). From germline, CDR1 is MGHRA and CDR2 YSYEKL. This CDR3 has 16 residues. V lost 2 bases to trimming and J lost 6 bases, with 19 bases between them. The CDR3 DNA follows: TGCGCCAGCAGCCAATATAACGGCGCGGGGGTCGATGGCTACACCTTC. Translation: CASSQYNGAGVDGYTF.

Remarks on this clonotype: It differs at one base from a far larger clone, so likely a read error. The CDR3 nucleotides read TGTGCCAGCAACAGCACAGATACGCAGTATTTT. It yields the protein CASNSTDTQYF. The chain combines TRBV27 with TRBJ2-3; D gene ambiguous. Germline CDR1 and CDR2: MNHEY and SMNVEV (reference sequence). The ends were cut back, 7 bases at V and 0 bases at J, with 2 bases in the middle. CDR3 length equals 11 residues.

The chain joins TRBV2 to TRBJ2-5; TRBD2 matches at 7 bases. J was trimmed by 3 bases and V by 2 bases; bases with no gene match: 6. This CDR3 comprises 15 residues. Germline V gene sequence: CDR1 SNHLY, CDR2 FYNNEI. CDR3 residues: CASSENRDYKETQYF. In DNA form, the CDR3 reads TGTGCCAGCAGTGAAAACCGGGACTATAAAGAGACCCAGTACTTC.

This clonotype was seen a handful of times. The genes are TRBV12-3 or TRBV12-4 and TRBJ1-2, with 7 bases identical to TRBD1. The junction had 11 bases not matched to a gene; V was cut back by 6 bases and J by 4 bases. The CDR3 loop spans 15 amino acids. The CDR3: CASSLNRGSVYGYTF. In DNA, the CDR3 is TGTGCCAGCAGCCTGAACAGGGGATCGGTCTATGGCTACACCTTC.

V usage is TRBV13 and J usage is TRBJ1-6; D not certain. Looked up from germline, CDR1 is PRHDT and CDR2 is FYEKMQ (reference sequence). With 3 bases removed from V and 7 bases from J, the gap between germline ends came to 13 bases. This CDR3 is 15 amino acids long. This CDR3 reads CASSLVRSANSPLHF. For the CDR3, the DNA is TGTGCCAGCAGCTTGGTTCGGAGCGCGAATTCACCCCTCCACTTT. Filled out from reference TRBV13 and TRBJ1-6, the complete variable domain reads AAGVIQSPRHLIKEKRETATLKCYPIPRHDTVYWYQQGPGQDPQFLISFYEKMQSDKGSIPDRFSAQQFSDYHSELNMSSLELGDSALYFCASSLVRSANSPLHFGNGTRLTVT.

Of note for this clonotype: A read error may explain this, as a much larger clone is one base away. The chain carries TRBV7-9 and TRBJ2-3, with D perhaps matching TRBD2 (5 bases). Germline CDR1 SEHNR, CDR2 FQNEAQ (reference sequence). The CDR3 contains 14 residues. The DNA for the CDR3 is TGTGCCAGCAGCGAGACTATGGGCACAGATAAGCAGTATTTT. Translating it yields CASSETMGTDKQYF.

To note about this clonotype: A much larger clone differs by one base, so this may be a read error. This sequence joins TRBV12-3 or TRBV12-4 and TRBJ2-5; TRBD2 might be the D (5 bases). V was cut by 7 bases and J by 4 bases, with 13 bases left in between. The CDR3 totals 13 residues. The CDR3 here is CASTTAEPETQYF. CDR3 nucleotides: TGTGCCAGCACAACAGCGGAACCAGAGACCCAGTACTTC.

The chain couples TRBV24-1 to TRBJ2-3; possible D gene TRBD1, 6 bases. This CDR3 spans 15 amino acids. CDR1 KGHDR and CDR2 SFDVKD come from the germline V gene. V gave up 1 base and J gave up 7 bases, with 14 bases separating them. The CDR3: CATSDFVQGRYTQYF. The CDR3 region has the DNA TGTGCCACCAGTGATTTTGTCCAGGGGCGATATACGCAGTATTTT.

The rearrangement uses TRBV7-9 and TRBJ1-5; a possible D gene is TRBD1 (5 bases). Germline CDR1 SEHNR, CDR2 FQNEAQ (reference sequence). The CDR3 consists of 13 residues. Trimming stripped 5 bases from V and 5 bases from J, with 10 bases between. The CDR3 DNA reads as TGTGCCAGCAGCCGGGACCGAGATCAGCCCCAGCATTTT. Translating gives CASSRDRDQPQHF.

This clonotype has a count of ten or more. This sequence joins TRBV5-6 and TRBJ2-1; D may be TRBD1 (6 bases). Between the trimmed V and J ends, which lost 2 bases and 6 bases, there was a span of 24 bases. The CDR3 is 18 residues long. Germline V gene data show CDR1 as SGHDT and CDR2 as YYEEEE. CDR3 sequence (DNA): TGTGCCAGCAGCTTCCGGACAGCGCGAGAACCCTCCAGCAATGAGCAGTTCTTC. This gives the protein CASSFRTAREPSSNEQFF. The full variable domain, in which reference TRBV5-6 and TRBJ2-1 provide the parts outside the CDR3, is DAGVTQSPTHLIKTRGQQVTLRCSPKSGHDTVSWYQQALGQGPQFIFQYYEEEERQRGNFPDRFSGHQFPNYSSELNVNALLLGDSALYLCASSFRTAREPSSNEQFFGPGTRLTVL.

The gene calls are TRBV20-1 and TRBJ2-3; possibly TRBD1 or TRBD2 for D (6 bases each). The V gene lost 0 bases and the J gene lost 2 bases, with 15 bases spanning the gap. The CDR3 runs to 16 residues. In germline, CDR1 is DFQATT, CDR2 SNEGSKA (reference sequence). DNA of the CDR3: TGCAGTGCTAGAGATCTATACGGGGGCCCCACAGATACGCAGTATTTT. This translates into CSARDLYGGPTDTQYF.

This clonotype was seen repeatedly, ten times or more. This chain joins TRBV29-1 and TRBJ2-5; D is possibly TRBD2 (5 bases). The CDR3 extends over 14 amino acids. V shed 1 base and J shed 2 bases, with 11 bases lying between them. Germline CDR1 reads SQVTM; CDR2 reads ANQGSEA. CDR3 in amino acids: CSVEGRGLQETQYF. The CDR3 DNA reads TGCAGCGTTGAAGGCCGGGGTCTGCAAGAGACCCAGTACTTC.

There are a few counts of this clonotype. The chain recombines TRBV20-1 with TRBJ2-3; no clear D gene. The V end lost 3 bases, the J end lost 2 bases, and 9 bases lay between the germline ends. Germline lookup yields CDR1 DFQATT and CDR2 SNEGSKA (reference sequence). This CDR3 has 13 residues. The CDR3 DNA reads as TGCAGTGCTAGTTTGGTAGACACAGATACGCAGTATTTT. Encoded protein: CSASLVDTDTQYF.

V gene TRBV7-9 combines with J gene TRBJ2-3, with 7 bases fitting TRBD2. CDR1 and CDR2 (germline): SEHNR, FQNEAQ (reference sequence). With V trimmed by 0 bases and J by 5 bases, 5 bases remained unmatched. The CDR3 runs to 15 residues. CDR3: CASSLARGMKDTQYF. CDR3 coding DNA: TGTGCCAGCAGCTTAGCGCGGGGGATGAAAGATACGCAGTATTTT.

This clonotype appeared a few times. The rearrangement joins TRBV18 to TRBJ1-2, with 12 bases identical to TRBD1. The CDR3 runs to 19 residues. V was pared by 0 bases and J by 0 bases, with 8 bases of the junction left unmatched. CDR1 KGHSH and CDR2 LQKENI come from the germline V gene. The CDR3 region is CASSPPPGTGGPSNYGYTF. The DNA for the CDR3 is TGTGCCAGCTCACCACCCCCCGGGACAGGGGGCCCCTCTAACTATGGCTACACCTTC.

This chain uses TRBV2 with TRBJ2-3; D perhaps matches TRBD2 (5 bases). Trimming removed 0 bases at V and 4 bases at J, with 17 bases between. The CDR3 spans 17 residues. Germline assignment: CDR1 SNHLY and CDR2 FYNNEI. CDR3 sequence: CASSEALTGYSADTQYF. CDR3 nucleotide sequence: TGTGCCAGCAGTGAAGCGCTGACGGGATATTCAGCAGATACGCAGTATTTT.

The CDR3 spells CASSLVSHYEQYF. The CDR3 DNA reads TGTGCCAGCAGCTTAGTCAGTCACTACGAGCAGTACTTC. This chain joins TRBV7-9 and TRBJ2-7; the D is unclear. The CDR3 has 13 amino acids. V was trimmed by 1 base and J by 3 bases, leaving 7 bases between them. CDR1 and CDR2 from the germline V gene are SEHNR and FQNEAQ (reference sequence).

The chain carries TRBV27 and TRBJ2-5; D is undetermined. Trimming removed 4 bases from V and 5 bases from J, with 17 bases in between. This CDR3 region has 15 residues. The germline V gene encodes CDR1 MNHEY and CDR2 SMNVEV (reference sequence). CDR3 sequence reads: CASSSLPPGRETQYF. In DNA, the CDR3 is TGTGCCAGCAGTTCTCTCCCGCCGGGCCGGGAGACCCAGTACTTC.

This clonotype was observed a handful of times. V and J are TRBV7-6 and TRBJ2-7, with D tentatively TRBD2 (5 bases). The V end was cut by 5 bases, the J end by 2 bases, with 19 bases between. Germline CDR1 reads SGHVS; CDR2 reads FNYEAQ. This CDR3 spans 16 amino acids. Here the CDR3 DNA reads TGTGCCAGCAGCCCAACTACCCAGCGGAGCACCTACGAGCAGTACTTC. This gives the protein CASSPTTQRSTYEQYF.

In this sample, this clonotype turned up many times. CDR3 protein: CASSPRTGLYQETQYF. Here the CDR3 DNA reads TGTGCCAGCAGCCCGCGGACAGGTTTATACCAAGAGACCCAGTACTTC. The chain recombines TRBV7-9 with TRBJ2-5; TRBD1 agrees at 7 bases. Germline V gene sequence: CDR1 SEHNR, CDR2 FQNEAQ (reference sequence). J was trimmed by 0 bases and V by 5 bases; bases with no gene match: 9. The CDR3 is made up of 16 amino acids.

Note on this clonotype: A much larger clone lies one base from this, so it may be a read error. The chain joins TRBV28 to TRBJ1-4; D might be TRBD1 (6 bases). CDR1 is MDHEN and CDR2 is SYDVKM in the germline V gene. The CDR3 sequence is 15 residues long. The CDR3 nucleotides read TGTGCCAGCAGTCCCTCGGGGGGCTATAATGAAAAACCGTTTTTT. The encoded protein is CASSPSGGYNEKPFF.

There are a few counts of this clonotype. The V call is TRBV9, the J call TRBJ1-1; D not certain. The germline V gene encodes CDR1 SGDLS and CDR2 YYNGEE. This CDR3 contains 12 residues. Trimming removed 3 bases at V and 12 bases at J, with 15 bases between. The CDR3 coding sequence is TGTGCCAGCAGCGCGGATGACACGGTAACTTTCTTT. It codes for CASSADDTVTFF.